This is a list of T cell receptor beta chains from one sample in a study of somatic mutations in cytotoxic T cells in rheumatoid arthritis. TCRdb's table, derived via immunoSEQ multiplex PCR, lists solely in-frame clones and lacks some. The sample has approximately 19,000 clones; about 85% are singletons. The sequenced sample was CD8+ T cells sorted from blood. These receptor sequences come from an adult with rheumatoid arthritis. CDR3s include the opening cysteine and the closing phenylalanine or tryptophan. A D gene is named only where the DNA matches it firmly. Part of the rows lack a size; the others show once, few, many or a class for expanded clones.

CASSRSSTLEAFF,TGTGCCAGCAGTCGAAGTTCCACACTTGAAGCTTTCTTT,NA,TRBJ1-1,TRBV7-9,NA
CASSESTGGSNTEAFF,TGTGCCAGCAGTGAATCGACAGGGGGGTCGAACACTGAAGCTTTCTTT,few,TRBJ1-1,TRBV2,TRBD1
CASSLDFAGGAKNIQYF,TGTGCCAGCAGCTTAGATTTTGCTGGGGGAGCCAAAAACATTCAGTACTTC,once,TRBJ2-4,TRBV11-2,NA
CASSYSGGGTEAFF,TGTGCCAGCAGTTACTCAGGAGGGGGGACTGAAGCTTTCTTT,NA,TRBJ1-1,TRBV6-5,NA
CASSLKVPANYTF,TGCGCCAGCAGCTTGAAGGTTCCGGCGAACTACACCTTC,NA,TRBJ1-2,TRBV5-1,NA
CASTPFPTGAQSPYGYTF,TGTGCCAGCACCCCCTTCCCGACAGGGGCCCAGTCGCCATATGGCTACACCTTC,NA,TRBJ1-2,TRBV9,TRBD1
CASSLTPYGLAGGEETQYF,TGTGCCAGCAGCTTAACCCCCTATGGGCTAGCGGGGGGGGAAGAGACCCAGTACTTC,NA,TRBJ2-5,TRBV7-3,TRBD2
CASRGLVTDTQYF,TGTGCCAGCAGGGGACTGGTCACAGATACGCAGTATTTT,NA,TRBJ2-3,TRBV7-2,NA
CASSVGDGANEQFF,TGTGCCAGCAGCGTAGGGGACGGGGCCAATGAGCAGTTCTTC,NA,TRBJ2-1,TRBV9,NA
CSVETSGVSYEQYF,TGCAGCGTTGAAACTAGCGGGGTCTCCTACGAGCAGTACTTC,NA,TRBJ2-7,TRBV29-1,TRBD2
CASAGGGYTF,TGTGCCTCAGCGGGGGGGGGCTACACCTTC,NA,TRBJ1-2,TRBV2,NA
CASSPPGLQGEQYF,TGTGCCAGCAGCCCCCCGGGGCTCCAGGGCGAGCAGTACTTC,few,TRBJ2-7,TRBV13,NA
CASSLEANYGYTF,TGTGCCAGCAGTTTAGAGGCTAACTATGGCTACACCTTC,once,TRBJ1-2,TRBV27,NA
CASSERGTGAYNEQFF,TGTGCCAGCAGTGAGAGGGGGACAGGGGCCTACAATGAGCAGTTCTTC,NA,TRBJ2-1,TRBV6-1,TRBD1
CASSLRSSYNEQFF,TGTGCCAGCAGTTTGAGGAGCTCCTACAATGAGCAGTTCTTC,NA,TRBJ2-1,TRBV6-5,NA
CASRGSGELFF,TGTGCCAGCAGGGGGTCCGGGGAGCTGTTTTTT,NA,TRBJ2-2,TRBV5-4,NA
CASSLVGTGELFF,TGCGCCAGCAGCTTGGTGGGCACCGGGGAGCTGTTTTTT,NA,TRBJ2-2,TRBV5-1,NA
CSVEWRGTNQETQYF,TGCAGCGTTGAATGGAGGGGGACCAACCAAGAGACCCAGTACTTC,NA,TRBJ2-5,TRBV29-1,NA
CASSPDSYEQYF,TGCGCCAGCAGTCCAGATTCCTACGAGCAGTACTTC,NA,TRBJ2-7,TRBV10-2,NA
CASSQASGSAVAEAFF,TGCGCCAGCAGCCAAGCTTCCGGTTCGGCAGTTGCTGAAGCTTTCTTT,once,TRBJ1-1,TRBV4-1,NA
CASSYRDRNSPLHF,TGTGCCAGCAGTTACCGGGACAGAAATTCACCCCTCCACTTT,NA,TRBJ1-6,TRBV27,TRBD1
CAIGGGLQFF,TGTGCCATCGGGGGGGGATTACAGTTCTTC,NA,TRBJ2-1,TRBV10-3,TRBD2